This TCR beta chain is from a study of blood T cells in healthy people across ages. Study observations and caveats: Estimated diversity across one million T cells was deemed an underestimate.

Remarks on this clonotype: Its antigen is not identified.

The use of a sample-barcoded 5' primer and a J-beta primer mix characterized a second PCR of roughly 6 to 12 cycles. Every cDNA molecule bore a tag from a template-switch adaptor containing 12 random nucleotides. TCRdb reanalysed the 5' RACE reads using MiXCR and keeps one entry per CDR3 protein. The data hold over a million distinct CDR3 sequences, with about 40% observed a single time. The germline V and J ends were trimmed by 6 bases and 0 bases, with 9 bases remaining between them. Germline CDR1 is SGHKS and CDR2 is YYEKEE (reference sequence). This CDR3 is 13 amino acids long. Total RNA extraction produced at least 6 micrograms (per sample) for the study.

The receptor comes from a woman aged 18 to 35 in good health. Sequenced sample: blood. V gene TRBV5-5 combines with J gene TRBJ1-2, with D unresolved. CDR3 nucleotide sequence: TGTGCCAGCAAGCCGGGGACTAACTATGGCTACACCTTC. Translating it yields CASKPGTNYGYTF.